This T cell receptor (beta chain) was captured in a study of Ad26.COV2.S vaccination and SARS-CoV-2 variants. Across the whole study: Ad26.COV2.S, an intramuscular injection, was given once or twice 56 days apart.

As for treatment: some 20 received Ad26.COV2.S at low or high dose, single or two shots; five or six received placebo; per-sample allocation not given. Sampling was performed 63 days after the first vaccine or placebo injection. Assay: immunoSEQ multiplex PCR; the TCRdb copy retains only in-frame clones and omits some. Here the sample spans about 480,000 clones, around 85% being singletons. Comments on this clone: No antigen is known for it. Other nucleotide sequences from this sample produce the same CDR3.

Study observations and caveats: After vaccination, reports described spike-specific CD8+ and CD4+ T cell responses as showing substantial breadth.

V trimming: 5 bases; J trimming: 0 bases; junction bases outside the gene matches: 3. Germline-derived CDR1 and CDR2 are SGHNT and YENEEA. CDR3 length equals 16 residues. The V gene is TRBV11-3, the J gene TRBJ2-3; TRBD2 agrees at 12 bases. The sequence derives from a person aged 18-60 years who received the Ad26.COV2.S COVID-19 vaccine or a placebo. The specimen comprised peripheral blood, sampled in a trial of Ad26.COV2.S vaccine versus placebo. CDR3 bases: TGTGCCAGCAGCCGTGGGACTAGCGGGAGCACAGATACGCAGTATTTT. It encodes CASSRGTSGSTDTQYF.